This T cell receptor beta chain came from a study of blood T cell repertoires in COVID-19. Across the whole study: The study drew acute and convalescent COVID-19 samples from the United States, Italy and Spain. In each case, the material was cDNA or gDNA derived from T cells, B-cell-depleted T cells, or PBMCs.

As processed by the authors: How many nucleated cells were present was estimated from reference gene primer amplification. Measured with immunoSEQ multiplex PCR; TCRdb has only the in-frame clones, and not every one. V and J calls and clone size come straight from that table; D and trimming were deduced from the DNA. The sample lists fewer than 80,000 clones; around nine tenths were seen once. CDR3 length: 12 amino acids. Trimming took 7 bases from V and 1 from J, leaving 7 bases between them. Germline V CDR1 and CDR2: SNHLY, FYNNEI. The sequencing input was peripheral blood. This chain connects TRBV2 to TRBJ2-5; D is undetermined. This clonotype originated in a human donor in a cohort sampled during active COVID-19. The DNA for the CDR3 is TGTGCCAGCAAGGAGACCCAAGAGACCCAGTACTTC. It is translated as CASKETQETQYF.